The next 14 T cell receptor beta chains were all read from a single sample in a study of identical twins. TCRdb processed the 5' RACE reads anew with MiXCR; each CDR3 protein has one entry. The sample has about 520,000 distinct CDR3 sequences, around 20% seen once. This sample also appeared in a second study, on T cells expressing NK-cell markers.

The sample consisted of CD4+ T cells sorted from blood. The receptors shown here come from a woman under 30 in good health.

This clonotype turned up a few times. V is TRBV24-1 and J is TRBJ2-5; D might be TRBD2 (5 bases). Germline CDR1 and CDR2: KGHDR and SFDVKD. Trimming cost V 3 bases and J 5 bases, with 12 bases left between them. The CDR3 is made up of 14 amino acids. The CDR3 loop is CATSDTTGSETQYF. In DNA form, the CDR3 reads TGTGCCACCAGTGATACGACGGGAAGTGAGACCCAGTACTTC.

The J gene is TRBJ2-7, the V gene TRBV20-1; D may match TRBD1 or TRBD2 (7 bases each). The V end lost 6 bases, the J end lost 4 bases, and 13 bases lay between the germline ends. The CDR3 contains 12 residues. Germline V gene sequence: CDR1 DFQATT, CDR2 SNEGSKA (reference sequence). DNA for the CDR3: TGCAGTGCCAAGCGGGACAGTTACGAGCAGTACTTC. Protein product: CSAKRDSYEQYF.

This clonotype was counted between two and nine times. V gene TRBV7-9 combines with J gene TRBJ1-5; D remains ambiguous. This CDR3 has 16 residues. The germline V and J ends were trimmed by 5 bases and 1 base, with 15 bases remaining between them. Germline CDR1 reads SEHNR; CDR2 reads FQNEAQ (reference sequence). CDR3 amino acids: CASSPGSLGSNQPQHF. Here the CDR3 DNA reads TGTGCCAGCAGCCCGGGCTCCTTGGGCAGCAATCAGCCCCAGCATTTT.

The genes are TRBV10-3 and TRBJ2-3, with TRBD2 identical over 11 bases. The CDR3 contains 14 residues. V was pared by 6 bases and J by 6 bases, with 5 bases of the junction left unmatched. In germline, CDR1 is ENHRY, CDR2 SYGVKD. For the CDR3, the DNA is TGTGCCATCAGCGTAGCGGGGGGGCTCGATACGCAGTATTTT. This encodes CAISVAGGLDTQYF.

This clonotype was picked up many times. The rearrangement joins TRBV20-1 to TRBJ2-3; D might be TRBD2 (7 bases). CDR3 length equals 13 residues. V dropped 8 bases and J dropped 4 bases, with 16 bases sitting between them. From germline, CDR1 is DFQATT and CDR2 SNEGSKA (reference sequence). This chain's CDR3 is CSIGGRVADTQYF. CDR3 coding DNA: TGCAGTATAGGGGGGAGGGTCGCAGATACGCAGTATTTT.

This clonotype was counted at least ten times. V is TRBV4-3 and J is TRBJ2-7; no clear D gene. The V end lost 0 bases, the J end lost 0 bases, and 6 bases lay between the germline ends. The CDR3 runs 14 residues. Germline V gene lookup returns CDR1 LGHNA and CDR2 YSLEER. CDR3 DNA: TGCGCCAGCAGCCAAGATCCCGACTCCTACGAGCAGTACTTC. Protein sequence: CASSQDPDSYEQYF.

The rearrangement links TRBV10-3 to TRBJ1-1, with a tentative D call TRBD1 (5 bases). CDR3 size: 15 residues. The ends were cut back, 0 bases at V and 1 base at J, with 9 bases in the middle. The germline V gene encodes CDR1 ENHRY and CDR2 SYGVKD. CDR3 nucleotides: TGTGCCATCAGTGAGTCGGGCAGGGCGAACACTGAAGCTTTCTTT. Its protein is CAISESGRANTEAFF.

V is TRBV9 and J is TRBJ2-7; D is perhaps TRBD2 (7 bases). V lost 2 bases, J lost 6 bases, and 12 bases lay in between. Per germline, CDR1 SGDLS and CDR2 YYNGEE. This CDR3 spans 13 amino acids. The CDR3 DNA reads TGTGCCAGCAGCGTGGGGGGGCGCGGCGAGCAGTACTTC. This sequence encodes CASSVGGRGEQYF.

This clonotype was seen a handful of times. This sequence joins TRBV5-1 and TRBJ1-1, with D unresolved. V was cut by 0 bases and J by 10 bases, with 10 bases left in between. Looked up from germline, CDR1 is SGHRS and CDR2 is YFSETQ. This CDR3 has 12 residues. CDR3 protein: CASSLVGRGAFF. In DNA form, the CDR3 reads TGCGCCAGCAGCTTGGTAGGCAGAGGAGCTTTCTTT. Looking up the rest from reference TRBV5-1 and TRBJ1-1 gives the full variable domain: KAGVTQTPRYLIKTRGQQVTLSCSPISGHRSVSWYQQTPGQGLQFLFEYFSETQRNKGNFPGRFSGRQFSNSRSEMNVSTLELGDSALYLCASSLVGRGAFFGQGTRLTVV.

A note on this clonotype: Without the conserved terminal phenylalanine or tryptophan, this CDR3 likely stems from a read error. The gene calls are TRBV6-5 and TRBJ1-4, with D unresolved. V gave up 2 bases and J gave up 3 bases, with 16 bases separating them. CDR1 and CDR2 (germline): MNHEY, SVGAGI. The CDR3 runs 17 residues. The CDR3 bases are TGTGCCAGCAGTTACGCCGCGAGCGGGGTTGCTAATGAAAAACTGTTTCTT. Its protein product is CASSYAASGVANEKLFL.

The J gene is TRBJ2-5, the V gene TRBV6-1, with D uncertain. CDR1 and CDR2 from the germline V gene are MNHNS and SASEGT. Trimming shortened V by 4 bases and J by 0 bases, and 9 bases separated the two germline ends. The CDR3 is 14 residues long. CDR3 amino acids: CASSANRDQETQYF. CDR3 sequence (DNA): TGTGCCAGCAGTGCCAACCGGGACCAAGAGACCCAGTACTTC.

The rearrangement links TRBV11-2 to TRBJ2-2; D gene unclear. Trimming removed 3 bases from V and 6 bases from J, with 11 bases in between. The CDR3 is 14 amino acids. The germline V gene has CDR1 SGHAT and CDR2 FQNNGV. This CDR3 reads CASSFITASGELFF. In DNA, the CDR3 is TGTGCCAGCAGCTTTATTACGGCATCCGGGGAGCTGTTTTTT.

Comment on this clonotype: The junction differs from germline at one of its ends, possibly a read error. The CDR3 protein is CACRQQGIRTDTQYF. CDR3 DNA sequence: TGTGCCTGCAGGCAACAGGGGATCCGCACAGATACGCAGTATTTT. The rearrangement joins TRBV3-1 to TRBJ2-3; the match to TRBD1 covers 7 bases. The germline CDR1 and CDR2 sequences are LGHDT and YNNKEL (reference sequence). The CDR3 contains 15 residues.

The J gene is TRBJ2-2, the V gene TRBV9, with TRBD2 matching 9 bases. The length of the CDR3 is 15 residues. V lost 5 bases to trimming and J lost 4 bases; unmatched junction nucleotides: 6. CDR1 is SGDLS and CDR2 is YYNGEE in the germline V gene. The CDR3 DNA is TGTGCCAGCAGTTTAGCGGGGGTCTTCACCGGGGAGCTGTTTTTT. Translating gives CASSLAGVFTGELFF.